The T cell receptor beta chain described here comes from a study of blood T cell repertoires in COVID-19. The length of the CDR3 is 15 residues. Germline V gene data show CDR1 as MNHEY and CDR2 as SVGAGI. The V segment lost 6 bases and the J segment 3 bases; nucleotides outside the gene matches: 11. Source study methods: Amplification of reference gene primers provided the estimated nucleated cell counts. Profiled with immunoSEQ multiplex PCR; TCRdb holds only in-frame clones, not every one. For V, J and clone size, that table is used; D and trimming come from the DNA. The table includes 150,000 to 200,000 clones, roughly nine tenths detected once.

The gene calls are TRBV6-5 and TRBJ2-7, with 7 nucleotides matching TRBD1. Source material: peripheral blood. This sequence originates from a woman aged 60-75 years with COVID-19, enrolled during active disease. In DNA form, the CDR3 reads TGTGCCAGCAGGCGGCTCGCGACAGGGAGCTACGAGCAGTACTTC. It translates to CASRRLATGSYEQYF.